This TCR beta chain was recorded in a study of CD8+CD57+ T cells in acquired aplastic anemia. Study-wide background: Sorted CD4+ and CD8+ cell DNA averaged approximately 3.4 ug.

The CDR3 is made up of 15 amino acids. The germline gives CDR1 SNHLY, CDR2 FYNNEI. As concerns this clonotype: Its specificity is unknown. At one end, the junction sequence differs from germline, possibly due to a read error.

Genomic DNA served as template for TCR beta VDJ and CDR3 profiling. TCRdb reprocessed the reads with MiXCR, giving one entry per CDR3 protein. Of about 190,000 distinct CDR3 sequences in the sample, roughly half are singletons; the top ten hold approximately 9.4%. An expansion of CD8+CD57+ cells by flow cytometry had been shown in patients chosen for sequencing. Each patient gave a blood sample that was collected before any therapy had been received. Whole-study results and caveats: No significant difference in CD8+ Simpson's diversity was found between patients and controls. The study identified 25 to 30 CD8+ CDR3 sequences shared by patients and controls.

This TCR was recovered from a human donor with aplastic anemia. The specimen was sorted CD4+, CD8+, or CD8+CD57+ T cells (not recorded which) from PBMCs. The chain links TRBV2 to TRBJ2-2; TRBD1 matches at 8 bases. The CDR3 DNA reads as TGTGCCAGCAGTGCGGACAGGGTCGGTACCGGGGAGCCGTTTTTT. It codes for CASSADRVGTGEPFF. Looking up the rest from reference TRBV2 and TRBJ2-2 gives the full variable domain: EPEVTQTPSHQVTQMGQEVILRCVPISNHLYFYWYRQILGQKVEFLVSFYNNEISEKSEIFDDQFSVERPDGSNFTLKIRSTKLEDSAMYFCASSADRVGTGEPFFGEGSRLTVL.